Following are 15 T cell receptor beta chains from one sample sequenced in a study of human T cells and chemical hapten exposure. The time point was: pre-sensitization, week 0. Treatment of the sample: therapeutic diphenylcyclopropenone sensitization with weekly scalp DPC. TCRdb fed the RACE reads into MiXCR, producing one record per CDR3 protein. The sample carries approximately 260,000 distinct CDR3 sequences, roughly 8% recorded once. Here the sequenced sample was whole blood, taken in connection with sensitization to the hapten diphenylcyclopropenone (DPC). Receptors were obtained from a man aged 18 to 30 with alopecia areata. Some clones in this sample may be carry-over from other donors' samples.

This clonotype appeared a few times. V and J are TRBV3-1 and TRBJ1-2; D is possibly TRBD1 (6 bases). Looked up from germline, CDR1 is LGHDT and CDR2 is YNNKEL (reference sequence). V lost 4 bases to trimming and J lost 4 bases, with 16 bases between them. This CDR3 spans 15 amino acids. CDR3 DNA: TGTGCCAGCAGCCGTGGCGGGGGCCTTTTCTATGGCTACACCTTC. Protein sequence: CASSRGGGLFYGYTF.

V and J are TRBV4-3 and TRBJ1-1; a weak D match, TRBD1 (6 bases). The CDR3 consists of 13 residues. Germline CDR1 and CDR2: LGHNA and YSLEER. V was trimmed by 4 bases and J by 11 bases, leaving 17 bases between them. The CDR3 loop reads CASSLGTKGRAFF. In DNA, the CDR3 is TGCGCCAGCAGCCTTGGGACAAAGGGTAGGGCTTTCTTT.

Only a few counts were recorded for this clonotype. The chain links TRBV7-2 to TRBJ2-3; 7 positions agree with TRBD2. CDR3 length: 15 residues. Per the germline V gene, CDR1 is SGHTA and CDR2 is FQGNSA. V dropped 8 bases and J dropped 0; count of bases not matched to a gene: 8. CDR3 in amino acids: CASSGRGESTDTQYF. Here the CDR3 DNA reads TGTGCCAGCTCCGGCCGGGGGGAGAGCACAGATACGCAGTATTTT.

This clonotype was seen only a few times. The V gene is TRBV25-1, the J gene TRBJ2-1; 7 bases map to TRBD1. V trimming: 5 bases; J trimming: 1 base; junction bases outside the gene matches: 11. There are 17 residues in the CDR3. Per the germline V gene, CDR1 is MGHDK and CDR2 is SYGVNS. The CDR3 coding sequence is TGTGCCAGCAGTCCCGGGACAGACGTTGGATCCTACAATGAGCAGTTCTTC. It is translated as CASSPGTDVGSYNEQFF.

This clonotype was observed a few times. The chain combines TRBV28 with TRBJ1-2, with unresolved D. Germline loops: CDR1 MDHEN, CDR2 SYDVKM. There are 15 residues in the CDR3. V shed 1 base and J shed 5 bases, with 14 bases lying between them. The CDR3 reads CASSLSLVGYYGYTF. Here the CDR3 DNA reads TGTGCCAGCAGTTTATCCCTAGTGGGGTATTATGGCTACACCTTC.

This clonotype was picked up a small number of times. CDR3 residues: CASKPRSSYEQYF. As DNA, the CDR3 is TGTGCCAGCAAACCGCGAAGTTCCTACGAGCAGTACTTC. This sequence joins TRBV27 and TRBJ2-7; D is uncertain. From germline, CDR1 is MNHEY and CDR2 SMNVEV (reference sequence). The CDR3 is 13 amino acids. V was trimmed by 7 bases and J by 1 base, leaving 11 bases between them.

There are many counts of this clonotype. The chain is built from TRBV7-8 and TRBJ2-1, with D perhaps TRBD2 (6 bases). The CDR3 extends over 18 amino acids. Germline lookup yields CDR1 SGHVS and CDR2 FQNEAQ. V was pared by 4 bases and J by 5 bases, with 24 bases between. CDR3 sequence reads: CASSSSPRFGGVNNEQFF. The CDR3, as DNA: TGTGCCAGCAGCTCGAGTCCCCGGTTCGGGGGAGTAAACAATGAGCAGTTCTTC. The whole variable domain, filled in from reference TRBV7-8 and TRBJ2-1, reads GAGVSQSPRYKVAKRGQDVALRCDPISGHVSLFWYQQALGQGPEFLTYFQNEAQLDKSGLPSDRFFAERPEGSVSTLKIQRTQQEDSAVYLCASSSSPRFGGVNNEQFFGPGTRLTVL.

CDR3 sequence reads: CASSRDGTVNTEAFF. The CDR3 DNA sequence: TGTGCCAGCAGCCGCGATGGGACGGTGAACACTGAAGCTTTCTTT. The V gene is TRBV7-3, the J gene TRBJ1-1; TRBD1 might be the D (5 bases). The CDR3 totals 15 residues. CDR1 and CDR2 from the germline V gene are SGHTA and FQGTGA. With 5 bases removed from V and 0 bases from J, the gap between germline ends came to 13 bases. The full variable domain, in which reference TRBV7-3 and TRBJ1-1 provide the parts outside the CDR3, is GAGVSQTPSNKVTEKGKYVELRCDPISGHTALYWYRQSLGQGPEFLIYFQGTGAADDSGLPNDRFFAVRPEGSVSTLKIQRTERGDSAVYLCASSRDGTVNTEAFFGQGTRLTVV.

This clonotype was seen more than once but under ten times. The V call is TRBV4-1, the J call TRBJ2-1; TRBD2 matches 10 bases. The CDR3 sequence is 16 residues long. Germline V gene sequence: CDR1 MGHRA, CDR2 YSYEKL. The V and J ends lost 4 bases and 4 bases, in that order; junction bases with no gene match: 7. The CDR3 coding sequence is TGCGCCAGCAGCCCCCCTCTAGCGGGGGAATACAATGAGCAGTTCTTC. This sequence encodes CASSPPLAGEYNEQFF.

The V gene is TRBV6-5, the J gene TRBJ2-5; unclear D gene. This CDR3 is 11 amino acids long. V dropped 6 bases and J dropped 2 bases, with 4 bases sitting between them. Germline V lookup: CDR1 MNHEY, CDR2 SVGAGI. The chain's CDR3 is CASRLQETQYF. The CDR3 DNA is TGTGCCAGCAGACTGCAAGAGACCCAGTACTTC.

The chain couples TRBV20-1 to TRBJ2-3; D uncertain. The CDR3 has 14 residues. V lost 3 bases and J 0 bases, leaving 10 bases between the germline ends. Looked up from germline, CDR1 is DFQATT and CDR2 is SNEGSKA (reference sequence). The CDR3 sequence is CSARAGKSTDTQYF. CDR3 DNA: TGCAGTGCTAGGGCCGGAAAAAGCACAGATACGCAGTATTTT.

J is TRBJ2-3 and V is TRBV6-5; D remains unclear. Germline V lookup: CDR1 MNHEY, CDR2 SVGAGI. Trimming left V 4 bases short and J 2 bases short, with 10 bases between. This CDR3 region has 14 residues. Here the CDR3 reads CASSSLKNTDTQYF. The CDR3 bases are TGTGCCAGCAGTTCCCTGAAGAACACAGATACGCAGTATTTT.

There are many counts of this clonotype. The rearrangement joins TRBV10-3 to TRBJ2-3; D unclear. V was shortened by 0 bases and J by 6 bases, with 4 bases between the two germline ends. CDR3 length: 12 amino acids. CDR1 is ENHRY and CDR2 is SYGVKD in the germline V gene. The CDR3 here is CAISESRDTQYF. The CDR3 coding sequence is TGTGCCATCAGTGAGTCGCGGGATACGCAGTATTTT.

As regards this clonotype: One base away lies a much larger clone, so this may be a sequencing read error. The chain is built from TRBV7-3 and TRBJ1-6; unclear D gene. The CDR3 extends over 15 amino acids. The V gene's germline CDR1 is SGHTA and CDR2 FQGTGA. The CDR3 nucleotides read TGTGCCAGCAGCGAGGGTAGCTCCTATAATTCACCCTTCCACTTT. Protein product: CASSEGSSYNSPFHF.

This clonotype has a handful of counts. The chain uses TRBV18 and TRBJ1-1; 11 bases are shared with TRBD1. CDR1 is KGHSH and CDR2 is LQKENI in the germline V gene. The CDR3 has 16 amino acids. With 4 bases clipped from V and 0 bases from J, the junction kept 4 bases outside the gene matches. CDR3 coding DNA: TGTGCCAGCTCACGGACAGGGGGCGAGTTGAACACTGAAGCTTTCTTT. Protein sequence: CASSRTGGELNTEAFF.